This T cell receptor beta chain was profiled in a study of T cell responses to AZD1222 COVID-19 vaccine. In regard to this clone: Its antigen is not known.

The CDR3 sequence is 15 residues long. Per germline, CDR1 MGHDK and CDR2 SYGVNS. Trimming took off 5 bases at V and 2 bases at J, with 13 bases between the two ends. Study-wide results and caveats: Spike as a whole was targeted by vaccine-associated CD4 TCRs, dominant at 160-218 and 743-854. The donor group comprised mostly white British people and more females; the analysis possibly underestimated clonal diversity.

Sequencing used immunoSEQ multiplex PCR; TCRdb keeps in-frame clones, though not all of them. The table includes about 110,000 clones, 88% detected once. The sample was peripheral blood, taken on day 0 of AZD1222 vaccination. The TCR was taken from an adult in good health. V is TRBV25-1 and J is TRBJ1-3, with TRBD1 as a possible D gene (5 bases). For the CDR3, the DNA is TGTGCCAGCAGTTTTGGGGGAGTCGCTGGAAACACCATATATTTT. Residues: CASSFGGVAGNTIYF.